Listed below are T cell receptor beta chains from one sample, sequenced in a study of beta chain features in type 1 diabetes. Libraries were prepared by immunoSEQ multiplex PCR; TCRdb keeps only in-frame clonotypes and omits some of them. There are more than 300,000 clones in the sample; about 12% occur only once, and 0.017% lies in the top ten. What was sequenced was naive CD4+ T cells from blood. These receptors came from a young man in good health. Each CDR3 is given with its conserved first and last residue. Fields, in order: J gene, CDR3 length, V gene, clone size, CDR3 protein. For some rows the clone size is stated as once, few or many, or as a class when expanded; others skip it.

J: TRBJ2-5
length: 15
V: TRBV5-4
size: .
CDR3: CASSSMGLAEETQYF

J: .
length: 15
V: TRBV4-2
size: few
CDR3: CASSPQATGTYEQYF

J: TRBJ2-2
length: 16
V: TRBV19
size: .
CDR3: CASSQWTGGDTGELFF

J: TRBJ1-1
length: 13
V: TRBV27
size: .
CDR3: CASSLKPYTEAFF

J: TRBJ2-1
length: 12
V: TRBV6-1
size: .
CDR3: CASSNFNNEQFF

J: TRBJ1-1
length: 15
V: TRBV5-1
size: few
CDR3: CASSYSTGSVSEAFF

J: TRBJ2-7
length: 12
V: TRBV5-6
size: .
CDR3: CASRQGAGEQYF

J: TRBJ2-1
length: 13
V: TRBV28
size: .
CDR3: CASSFGGSNEQFF

J: TRBJ2-7
length: 12
V: TRBV29-1
size: few
CDR3: CSVGGQGYEQYF

J: TRBJ2-1
length: 13
V: TRBV9
size: .
CDR3: CASSVRWSNEQFF

J: TRBJ1-1
length: 13
V: TRBV5-1
size: .
CDR3: CASSLDPDREAFF

J: TRBJ2-7
length: 16
V: TRBV13
size: .
CDR3: CASSYRLRGSSYEQYF

J: TRBJ2-3
length: 14
V: TRBV19
size: .
CDR3: CASRDRASTDTQYF

J: TRBJ2-7
length: 15
V: TRBV4-3
size: few
CDR3: CASSPSGGSSYEQYF

J: TRBJ1-5
length: 12
V: TRBV7-9
size: few
CDR3: CASSNTGSPQHF

J: TRBJ2-5
length: 17
V: TRBV4-3
size: .
CDR3: CASSQNPGTGVGETQYF

J: TRBJ2-5
length: 14
V: TRBV6-4
size: .
CDR3: CASSPTGFGETQYF

J: TRBJ1-2
length: 15
V: TRBV7-2
size: .
CDR3: CASSPRSTGFGGYTF

J: TRBJ2-1
length: 14
V: TRBV5-6
size: few
CDR3: CASSLQGSYNEQFF

J: TRBJ2-5
length: 13
V: TRBV9
size: .
CDR3: CASSVSQQETQYF

J: TRBJ2-7
length: 10
V: TRBV12-2
size: .
CDR3: CASRLRLKRF

J: TRBJ1-1
length: 14
V: TRBV6-1
size: few
CDR3: CASEGNWGLTEAFF

J: TRBJ1-2
length: 14
V: TRBV7-2
size: .
CDR3: CASRTGGPNYGYTF

J: TRBJ2-6
length: 17
V: TRBV9
size: .
CDR3: CASSARQGRTGANVLTF

J: TRBJ2-2
length: 15
V: TRBV9
size: .
CDR3: CASSVIGTLGGELFF

J: TRBJ2-1
length: 12
V: TRBV30
size: few
CDR3: CASILAPNEQFF

J: TRBJ1-1
length: 14
V: TRBV9
size: .
CDR3: CASSVLTGSTEAFF

J: TRBJ2-7
length: 14
V: TRBV7-9
size: .
CDR3: CASSFNRDADEQYF

J: TRBJ1-5
length: 18
V: TRBV7-3
size: .
CDR3: CASSLHGEFQGGNQPQHF

J: TRBJ2-1
length: 14
V: TRBV28
size: .
CDR3: CASSRGFSYNEQFF

J: TRBJ2-5
length: 16
V: TRBV28
size: .
CDR3: CASSLTATAGRETQYF

J: TRBJ2-3
length: 15
V: TRBV5-4
size: .
CDR3: CASSDSGSVVHTQYF

J: TRBJ1-1
length: 13
V: TRBV2
size: few
CDR3: CASSERQVTEAFF

J: TRBJ1-2
length: 13
V: TRBV19
size: .
CDR3: CASSQGSNYGYTF

J: TRBJ2-7
length: 14
V: TRBV19
size: .
CDR3: CASSSTHTADEQYF

J: TRBJ2-5
length: 13
V: TRBV7-9
size: .
CDR3: CASSQNYQETQYF

J: TRBJ2-7
length: 14
V: TRBV9
size: .
CDR3: CASSVAGEWNEQYF

J: TRBJ2-1
length: 13
V: TRBV18
size: few
CDR3: CASSPLSTNEQFF

J: TRBJ2-7
length: 15
V: TRBV4-1
size: few
CDR3: CASSQTGQAANEQYF

J: TRBJ2-3
length: 14
V: TRBV27
size: .
CDR3: CASSLASYGDTQYF

J: TRBJ2-7
length: 13
V: TRBV30
size: few
CDR3: CAWSLAGGTEQYF

J: TRBJ1-6
length: 14
V: TRBV2
size: .
CDR3: CASRGQGDGSPLHF

J: TRBJ2-2
length: 15
V: TRBV6-6
size: few
CDR3: CASSLEASFTGELFF

J: TRBJ1-4
length: 13
V: TRBV30
size: few
CDR3: CAWSTTGGGKLFF

J: TRBJ2-3
length: 15
V: TRBV4-3
size: few
CDR3: CASSQGGLEGDTQYF

J: TRBJ2-1
length: 14
V: TRBV7-3
size: .
CDR3: CASSLALGHDEQFF

J: TRBJ2-2
length: 15
V: TRBV19
size: .
CDR3: CASTRGQGATGELFF

J: TRBJ2-5
length: 13
V: TRBV5-1
size: .
CDR3: CASGDRGFETQYF

J: TRBJ1-2
length: 14
V: TRBV4-1
size: few
CDR3: CASSQDWGRWGYTF

J: TRBJ2-7
length: 15
V: TRBV7-8
size: .
CDR3: CASSLQGSGTYEQYF

J: TRBJ2-1
length: 13
V: TRBV29-1
size: few
CDR3: CSVEKSLYNEQFF

J: TRBJ1-3
length: 16
V: TRBV4-2
size: .
CDR3: CASSQEWADSGNTIYF